The T cell receptor (beta chain) under discussion was sequenced for a study of shared clonotypes between healthy human individuals. It was at deep level that the assay was run. The protocol was immunoSEQ multiplex PCR, while the TCRdb copy is restricted to in-frame clones and leaves out a portion. This repertoire shows 2 million to 2.5 million clones, 85% to 95% found once; its top ten account for 0.3% to 0.45%. Study-wide results and limits: Naive subsets tended to show greater estimated richness than memory subsets.

On this clone itself: Its antigen is undetermined.

Germline CDR1 reads ENHRY; CDR2 reads SYGVKD. CDR3 size: 15 residues. Trimming pared 0 bases from V and 5 bases from J, leaving 13 bases between. The sequenced material came from naive CD4+ T cells from PBMCs. Subset of the sample: CD45RA+ positively selected. The receptor was derived from a man aged 18-30 years in good health. Some clones in this sample may be carry-over from other donors' samples. V gene TRBV10-3 combines with J gene TRBJ2-5; either TRBD1 or TRBD2 may supply D (6 bases each). Written as DNA, the CDR3 is TGTGCCATCAGTGAGTCAGGGGGGATCGTTGAGACCCAGTACTTC. Residues: CAISESGGIVETQYF.